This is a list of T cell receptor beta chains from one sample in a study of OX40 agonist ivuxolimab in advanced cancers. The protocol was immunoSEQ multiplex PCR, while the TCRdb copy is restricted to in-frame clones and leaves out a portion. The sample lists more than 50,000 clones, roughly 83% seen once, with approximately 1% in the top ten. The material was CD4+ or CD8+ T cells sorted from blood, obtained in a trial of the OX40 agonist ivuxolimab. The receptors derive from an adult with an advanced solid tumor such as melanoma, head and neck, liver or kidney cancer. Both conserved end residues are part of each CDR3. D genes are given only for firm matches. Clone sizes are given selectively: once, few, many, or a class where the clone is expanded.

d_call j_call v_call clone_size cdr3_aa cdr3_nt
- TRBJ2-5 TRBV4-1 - CASSPSALVGGYQETQYF TGCGCCAGCAGCCCCTCCGCTCTAGTAGGCGGGTACCAAGAGACCCAGTACTTC
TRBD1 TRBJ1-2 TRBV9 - CASSILPETGANYGYTF TGTGCCAGCAGTATCCTCCCAGAGACAGGGGCGAACTATGGCTACACCTTC
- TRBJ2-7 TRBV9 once CASSVDGTTYEQYF TGTGCCAGCAGCGTAGACGGGACAACCTACGAGCAGTACTTC
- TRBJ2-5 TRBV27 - CASSNSLSGAEETQYF TGTGCCAGCAGTAACTCATTATCAGGGGCGGAAGAGACCCAGTACTTC
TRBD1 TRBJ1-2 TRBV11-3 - CASSFNAGGFGYTF TGTGCCAGCAGCTTTAATGCAGGGGGATTCGGCTACACCTTC
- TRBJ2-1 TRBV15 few CATSRPGQGFYEQFF TGTGCCACCAGCAGACCTGGGCAGGGGTTCTATGAGCAGTTCTTC
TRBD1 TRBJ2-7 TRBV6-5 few CASGTGGIYEQYF TGTGCCAGCGGGACAGGGGGCATCTACGAGCAGTACTTC
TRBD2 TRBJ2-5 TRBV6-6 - CASRFGGEETQYF TGTGCCAGCAGATTCGGGGGGGAAGAGACCCAGTACTTC
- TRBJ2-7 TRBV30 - CAWSQSGFRSYEQYF TGTGCCTGGAGCCAGTCCGGGTTTAGGTCCTACGAGCAGTACTTC
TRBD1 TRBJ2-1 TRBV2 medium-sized CASTRDRGYNEQFF TGTGCCAGCACCCGGGACAGGGGCTACAATGAGCAGTTCTTC
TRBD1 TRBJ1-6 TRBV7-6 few CASSLAPQGVNSPLHF TGTGCCAGCAGCTTAGCCCCCCAGGGGGTTAATTCACCCCTCCACTTT
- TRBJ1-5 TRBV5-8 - CASSLAYTGINDQPQHF TGTGCCAGCAGCTTGGCCTACACAGGGATAAACGATCAGCCCCAGCATTTT
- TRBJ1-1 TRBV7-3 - CASSVQGSTEAFF TGTGCCAGCAGCGTACAGGGAAGCACTGAAGCTTTCTTT
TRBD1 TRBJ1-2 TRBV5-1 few CASNEGDRGTVYGYTF TGCGCCAGCAACGAGGGGGACAGAGGGACGGTTTATGGCTACACCTTC
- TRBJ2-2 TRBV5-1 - CASSFSGEVGELFF TGCGCCAGCAGCTTTTCAGGGGAGGTCGGGGAGCTGTTTTTT
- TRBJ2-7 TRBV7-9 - CASSLEDQGSLREQYF TGTGCCAGCAGCTTAGAGGACCAAGGGAGCCTACGGGAGCAGTACTTC
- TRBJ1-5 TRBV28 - CASSSSGLSNDQPQHF TGTGCCAGCAGTTCAAGCGGCTTATCCAATGATCAGCCCCAGCATTTT
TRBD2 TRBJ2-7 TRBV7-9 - CASSPSGSGGSYEQYF TGTGCCAGCAGTCCCTCAGGGAGCGGGGGCTCCTACGAGCAGTACTTC
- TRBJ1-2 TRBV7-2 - CASSSRIDRSYGYTF TGTGCCAGCAGCTCCCGGATCGACAGAAGCTATGGCTACACCTTC
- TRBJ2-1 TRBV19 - CASRKEQGSYNEQFF TGTGCCAGCCGTAAAGAGCAGGGGTCCTACAATGAGCAGTTCTTC
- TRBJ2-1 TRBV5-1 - CASSLEGGLSNEQFF TGCGCCAGCAGCTTGGAGGGGGGGCTCTCCAATGAGCAGTTCTTC
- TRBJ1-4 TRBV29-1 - CSAKDSSNEKLFF TGCAGCGCAAAGGACAGCAGTAATGAAAAACTGTTTTTT
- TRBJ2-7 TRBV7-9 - CASSLRDFYEQYF TGCGCCAGCAGCCTCAGGGATTTCTACGAGCAGTACTTC
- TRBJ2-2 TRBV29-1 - CSVVNANTGELFF TGCAGCGTCGTGAATGCGAACACCGGGGAGCTGTTTTTT
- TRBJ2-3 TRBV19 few CASTSWGGQSTDTQYF TGTGCCAGTACTTCGTGGGGGGGACAGAGCACAGATACGCAGTATTTT
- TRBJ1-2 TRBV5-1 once CASSLRTGGHYGYTF TGCGCCAGCAGCTTGAGGACGGGGGGACACTATGGCTACACCTTC
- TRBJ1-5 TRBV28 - CASSSSGGIQPQHF TGTGCCAGCAGCTCCTCTGGAGGGATCCAGCCCCAGCATTTT
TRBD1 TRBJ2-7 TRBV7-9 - CASSLAVTGDEQYF TGTGCCAGCAGCTTAGCGGTCACAGGGGACGAGCAGTACTTC
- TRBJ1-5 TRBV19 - CASSIAGNSQPQHF TGTGCCAGTAGTATTGCGGGAAATTCCCAGCCCCAGCATTTT
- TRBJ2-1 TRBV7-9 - CASIQGRDHYNEQFF TGTGCCAGCATCCAAGGACGGGACCACTACAATGAGCAGTTCTTC
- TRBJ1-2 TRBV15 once CATSPPGNYGYTF TGTGCCACCAGCCCCCCCGGTAACTATGGCTACACCTTC
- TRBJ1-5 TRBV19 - CASSRGLGGQSQPQHF TGTGCCAGTAGTAGGGGGTTAGGGGGACAAAGTCAGCCCCAGCATTTT
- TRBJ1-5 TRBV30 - CAWSRQDSQPQHF TGTGCCTGGAGTAGACAGGATTCTCAGCCCCAGCATTTT
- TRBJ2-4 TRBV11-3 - CASSPRPGQAKNIQYF TGTGCCAGCAGCCCCCGGCCAGGGCAGGCCAAAAACATTCAGTACTTC
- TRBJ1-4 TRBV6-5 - CASSSGGSEKLFF TGTGCCAGCAGTTCCGGGGGCTCTGAAAAACTGTTTTTT
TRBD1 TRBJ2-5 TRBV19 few CASSIVPGAGGETQYF TGTGCCAGTAGTATAGTCCCCGGGGCAGGGGGAGAGACCCAGTACTTC